The entry below gives a single T cell receptor (beta chain) sequence along with its context. Its antigen is currently unknown. The record originates from a study of blood T cells in healthy people across ages. General observations from the study: Greater diversity and more naive CD4+ cells were seen in long-lived donors than in aged donors.

The second PCR ran roughly 6 to 11 cycles with a sample-barcoded 5' primer and J-beta primers. TCRdb recomputed calls from the 5' RACE reads with MiXCR, one row per CDR3 protein. The table has some 920,000 distinct CDR3 sequences, roughly half seen once. Caucasian individuals from Russia who were healthy and aged 6 to 90 acted as donors. Researchers isolated at least 6.5 million PBMCs per sample. V gave up 2 bases and J gave up 8 bases, with 19 bases separating them. This CDR3 is built from 16 residues. Germline V gene sequence: CDR1 LNHNV, CDR2 YYDKDF (reference sequence). This sequence was found in a woman aged 55-69 years in good health. The source material was blood. This chain uses TRBV15 with TRBJ2-1; weak D call: TRBD1 (6 bases). The CDR3 reads CATSRLTVQGGDEQFF. DNA for the CDR3: TGTGCCACCAGCAGACTCACCGTACAGGGTGGCGATGAGCAGTTCTTC.